The entry below gives a single TCR beta chain sequence along with its context. There are 15 residues in the CDR3. Germline values: CDR1 LGHDT, CDR2 YNNKEL (reference sequence). With 4 bases clipped from V and 1 base from J, the junction kept 4 bases outside the gene matches. The data belong to a study of blood T cell repertoires in COVID-19. At the level of the study: T cells, B-cell-depleted T cells, or PBMCs supplied cDNA or gDNA.

The protocol was immunoSEQ multiplex PCR, while the TCRdb copy is restricted to in-frame clones and leaves out a portion. This table has 150,000 to 190,000 clones, roughly 71% appearing once. The TCR was taken from a woman aged 80 or over with acute or convalescent COVID-19. The chain links TRBV3-1 (or the pseudogene TRBV3-2) to TRBJ1-1; 9 positions match TRBD1. The sequenced sample was peripheral blood. CDR3 protein: CASSPPGQGNTEAFF. CDR3 bases: TGTGCCAGCAGCCCGCCGGGACAGGGGAACACTGAAGCTTTCTTT.